Listed here are 22 T cell receptor beta chains from one sample, sequenced in a study of blood T cell repertoires in COVID-19. Sequenced by immunoSEQ multiplex PCR; TCRdb stores in-frame clones only, minus some. The sample yields around 230,000 clones, more than 70% seen once. The sequencing sample was made of peripheral blood. The receptors were sampled from a woman in her fifties or sixties with acute or convalescent COVID-19.

In DNA, the CDR3 is TGTGCCAGCAGTGAATTAGGCGGGAGTTACGAGCAGTACTTC. Its protein product is CASSELGGSYEQYF. The rearrangement uses TRBV2 and TRBJ2-7; 7 bases match TRBD2. Trimming cost V 2 bases and J 4 bases; bases outside gene matches: 5. The CDR3 loop spans 14 amino acids. Germline-derived CDR1 and CDR2 are SNHLY and FYNNEI.

The chain is built from TRBV5-1 and TRBJ1-6, with 9 nucleotides matching TRBD1. The CDR3 totals 14 residues. CDR1 and CDR2 from the germline V gene are SGHRS and YFSETQ. V lost 4 bases and J lost 9; bases outside the gene matches: 5. The CDR3 sequence is CASSIGTGSSPLHF. DNA for the CDR3: TGCGCCAGCAGCATAGGGACAGGGAGTTCACCCCTCCACTTT.

The V call is TRBV11-3, the J call TRBJ2-1, with TRBD2 matching over 11 bases. The V gene's germline CDR1 is SGHNT and CDR2 YENEEA. The CDR3 has 14 residues. V lost 1 base to trimming and J lost 7 bases; unmatched junction nucleotides: 0. The CDR3: CASSLGLAGNEQFF. The CDR3 coding sequence is TGTGCCAGCAGCTTAGGACTAGCGGGGAATGAGCAGTTCTTC.

In DNA, the CDR3 is TGTGCCAGCAGGATGTTCAGGGATGGCTACACCTTC. It codes for CASRMFRDGYTF. This sequence joins TRBV2 and TRBJ1-2; possible D gene TRBD1, 5 bases. V was clipped by 6 bases and J by 6 bases, with 11 bases between them. The CDR3 has 12 amino acids. Germline CDR1 SNHLY, CDR2 FYNNEI.

The chain links TRBV25-1 to TRBJ2-7; D is unclear. Germline CDR1 MGHDK, CDR2 SYGVNS. CDR3 length: 15 amino acids. Trimming stripped 5 bases from V and 2 bases from J, with 16 bases between. CDR3 bases: TGTGCCAGCAGTCCTATGACTTACCGGGCCTACGAGCAGTACTTC. This gives the protein CASSPMTYRAYEQYF.

The chain uses TRBV21-1 and TRBJ1-4; the table's D call, TRBD1, was not checked against the DNA. TRBV21-1 is marked as a pseudogene. This CDR3 spans 16 amino acids. The CDR3 here is CASSKGRWGPNEKLFF. The CDR3 DNA sequence: TGTGCCAGCAGCAAAGGGAGGTGGGGGCCTAATGAAAAACTGTTTTTT.

The CDR3 region is CASSAGNQPQHF. The CDR3 DNA reads as TGTGCCAGCAGTGCCGGGAATCAGCCCCAGCATTTT. J is TRBJ1-5 and V is TRBV2, with no clear D. CDR3 length: 12 residues. Germline lookup yields CDR1 SNHLY and CDR2 FYNNEI. V lost 4 bases and J lost 4, with 5 bases in between.

The chain links TRBV19 to TRBJ1-1; TRBD1 might be the D (5 bases). The CDR3 runs 16 residues. CDR1 and CDR2 (germline): LNHDA, SQIVND (reference sequence). V was trimmed by 8 bases and J by 2 bases, leaving 21 bases between them. The DNA of the CDR3 is TGTGCCAGTCGTCCCTTCATGGCAGGGATTAACACTGAAGCTTTCTTT. It codes for CASRPFMAGINTEAFF.

The chain joins TRBV6-5 to TRBJ1-2; 9 bases map to TRBD1. Germline CDR1 MNHEY, CDR2 SVGAGI. CDR3 length equals 15 residues. With V trimmed by 5 bases and J by 6 bases, 10 bases remained unmatched. This CDR3 is CASSRTTGGNDGYTF. Written as DNA, the CDR3 is TGTGCCAGCAGTCGAACTACAGGGGGCAATGATGGCTACACCTTC.

The chain is built from TRBV5-1 and TRBJ1-4; no definite D call. The CDR3 is 14 amino acids. Deletions cut 2 bases from V and 4 bases from J, with 9 bases between. CDR1 and CDR2 (germline): SGHRS, YFSETQ. The CDR3 sequence: CASSLTEFNEKLFF. Written as DNA, the CDR3 is TGCGCCAGCAGCTTAACAGAGTTTAATGAAAAACTGTTTTTT.

As DNA, the CDR3 is TGTGCCAGTAGTATATCCTCGGGGGGGGAGCAGTTCTTC. Translating gives CASSISSGGEQFF. The chain employs TRBV19 and TRBJ2-1; 8 nucleotides match TRBD2. Losses at the gene ends were 2 bases for V and 10 bases for J; bases not matched to a gene: 4. The CDR3 is 13 residues long. Germline V gene sequence: CDR1 LNHDA, CDR2 SQIVND (reference sequence).

The CDR3 nucleotides are TGTGCCAGCAGCGTGGGGGCAGGGCCGGGGTATAGCAATCAGCCCCAGCATTTT. Its protein is CASSVGAGPGYSNQPQHF. This chain links TRBV27 with TRBJ1-5; the D gene is possibly TRBD1 (6 bases). Trimming removed 6 bases at V and 0 bases at J, with 21 bases between. The CDR3 totals 18 residues. Per germline, CDR1 MNHEY and CDR2 SMNVEV (reference sequence).

The rearrangement uses TRBV7-3 and TRBJ2-3; D not resolved. The ends were cut back, 5 bases at V and 2 bases at J, with 11 bases in the middle. Germline V gene sequence: CDR1 SGHTA, CDR2 FQGTGA. The CDR3 has 14 amino acids. CDR3 region: CASSPMASTDTQYF. CDR3 DNA sequence: TGTGCCAGCAGCCCAATGGCTTCCACAGATACGCAGTATTTT.

The V call is TRBV2, the J call TRBJ1-1; maybe TRBD1 (5 bases). From germline, CDR1 is SNHLY and CDR2 FYNNEI. This CDR3 has 12 amino acids. The V and J ends lost 3 bases and 5 bases respectively, with 7 bases between them. As DNA, the CDR3 is TGTGCCAGCAGTGACCAGGGAACTGAAGCTTTCTTT. Protein sequence: CASSDQGTEAFF.

The chain has TRBV27 and TRBJ1-6; 7 nucleotides line up with TRBD1. This CDR3 spans 13 amino acids. Per the germline V gene, CDR1 is MNHEY and CDR2 is SMNVEV (reference sequence). V shed 5 bases and J 7 bases; nucleotides not matched to a gene: 2. The CDR3 bases are TGTGCCAGCAGTCGGGACAGAAATTCACCCCTCCACTTT. It translates to CASSRDRNSPLHF.

A single count supports this clone. The genes are TRBV9 and TRBJ2-4, with TRBD2 identical over 8 bases. CDR1 SGDLS and CDR2 YYNGEE come from the germline V gene. The V segment lost 2 bases and the J segment 8 bases; nucleotides outside the gene matches: 9. This CDR3 contains 15 residues. The CDR3 spells CASSVSGGAEDIQYF. The CDR3 coding sequence is TGTGCCAGCAGCGTTTCGGGAGGGGCCGAGGACATTCAGTACTTC.

This clone was detected only once. V usage is TRBV5-1 and J usage is TRBJ2-5, with 7 bases that match TRBD2. This CDR3 has 14 residues. J gave up 3 bases and V 4 bases, and 6 bases lay outside the gene matches. Germline CDR1 is SGHRS and CDR2 is YFSETQ. As DNA, the CDR3 is TGCGCCAGCAGCCCCGGGGGGACCAAAGAGACCCAGTACTTC. This encodes CASSPGGTKETQYF.

The chain has TRBV28 and TRBJ1-3; no firm D call. Germline loops: CDR1 MDHEN, CDR2 SYDVKM. V shed 9 bases and J shed 0 bases, with 9 bases lying between them. CDR3 length: 13 residues. CDR3 DNA sequence: TGTGCCAGGGAGGGCAGCTCTGGAAACACCATATATTTT. This codes for CAREGSSGNTIYF.

This clone appeared a single time. The V call is TRBV7-9, the J call TRBJ2-7; 7 nucleotides match TRBD2. Germline V gene lookup returns CDR1 SEHNR and CDR2 FQNEAQ (reference sequence). V was clipped by 1 base and J by 5 bases; unmatched bases: 5. CDR3 size: 14 residues. The CDR3 DNA is TGTGCCAGCAGCTTAGGGGAGGGACGCAACGAGCAGTACTTC. Its protein product is CASSLGEGRNEQYF.

This rearrangement joins TRBV14 to TRBJ2-1; D is perhaps TRBD1 (6 bases). Germline CDR1 is SGHDN and CDR2 is FVKESK. The CDR3 is made up of 13 amino acids. V was cut by 5 bases and J by 4 bases, with 9 bases left in between. Here the CDR3 DNA reads TGTGCCAGCAGCTTACAGGGTTACAATGAGCAGTTCTTC. This codes for CASSLQGYNEQFF.

This chain uses TRBV10-3 with TRBJ1-5; D remains ambiguous. V dropped 0 bases and J dropped 8 bases, with 14 bases sitting between them. The CDR3 has 15 residues. The germline CDR1 and CDR2 sequences are ENHRY and SYGVKD. CDR3: CAISESADRLEPQHF. The CDR3 DNA is TGTGCCATCAGTGAGTCCGCGGATCGGCTTGAGCCCCAGCATTTT.

The chain uses TRBV3-1 (or the pseudogene TRBV3-2) and TRBJ1-5; 12 bases are a match to TRBD1. The trim removed 1 base at V and 7 bases at J, leaving 5 bases unmatched. CDR1 is LGHDT, CDR2 YNNKEL, per germline (reference sequence). The CDR3 is 16 residues long. CDR3 residues: CASSQGSGQGAQPQHF. DNA of the CDR3: TGTGCCAGCAGCCAAGGTTCGGGACAGGGGGCCCAGCCCCAGCATTTT.